This TCR beta chain was profiled in a study of T cell clonality in common variable immunodeficiency. Profiling relied on immunoSEQ multiplex PCR, and the TCRdb table lists in-frame clones only, not all of them. Observed are some 42,000 clones, no singletons, with the top ten taking 5% to 6.5%. This clone occurred a few times. The target antigen is unknown. The read ends 3 residues early relative to the CDR3; the germline J gene fills the gap. CVID subjects were around 15 female and under 35 male, aged 9 to 64. Findings and caveats of the study: Reportedly, TCR beta sequences from common variable immunodeficiency showed fewer deletions and N-nucleotide insertions. Compared with controls, CVID subjects had fewer shared TCRbeta clones.

The CDR3 has 12 residues. V was shortened by 7 bases and J by 5 bases, with 11 bases between the two germline ends. Germline values: CDR1 SNHLY, CDR2 FYNNEI. Specimen: peripheral blood mononuclear cells. The V gene is TRBV2, the J gene TRBJ1-2, with D perhaps TRBD1 (5 bases). The receptor's source is a human donor with common variable immunodeficiency. Incomplete CDR3 DNA: TGTGCCAGCACGCCCAGGGATTATGGC. This codes for CASTPRDYG. The whole CDR3 is CASTPRDYGYTF. The full variable domain, its missing parts supplied by reference TRBV2 and TRBJ1-2, is EPEVTQTPSHQVTQMGQEVILRCVPISNHLYFYWYRQILGQKVEFLVSFYNNEISEKSEIFDDQFSVERPDGSNFTLKIRSTKLEDSAMYFCASTPRDYGYTFGSGTRLTVV.